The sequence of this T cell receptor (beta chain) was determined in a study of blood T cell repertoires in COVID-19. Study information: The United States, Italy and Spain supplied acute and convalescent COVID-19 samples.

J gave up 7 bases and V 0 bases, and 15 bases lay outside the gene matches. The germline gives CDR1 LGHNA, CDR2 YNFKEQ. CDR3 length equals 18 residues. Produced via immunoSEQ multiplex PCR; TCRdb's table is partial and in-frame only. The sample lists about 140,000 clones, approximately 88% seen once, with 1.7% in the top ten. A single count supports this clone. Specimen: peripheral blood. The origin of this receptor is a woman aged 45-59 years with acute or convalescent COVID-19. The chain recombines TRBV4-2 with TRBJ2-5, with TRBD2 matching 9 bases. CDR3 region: CASSQDSVLAGERGTQYF. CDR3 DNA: TGTGCCAGCAGCCAAGATTCCGTTTTAGCGGGAGAAAGGGGGACCCAGTACTTC.